Shown below are 26 T cell receptor beta chains from a single sample sequenced in a study of regulatory T cells. The PCR used 52 TRBV and 13 TRBJ primers. Measured with immunoSEQ multiplex PCR; TCRdb has only the in-frame clones, and not every one. The sample includes several thousand clones, approximately 84% of them seen just once. The sequencing input was CD8+ T cells sorted from blood. These receptors originate from a child aged 10-17 years with CD3G deficiency.

The V gene is TRBV7-9, the J gene TRBJ2-7, with D unclear. Germline V gene data show CDR1 as SEHNR and CDR2 as FQNEAQ (reference sequence). The V gene lost 5 bases and the J gene lost 6 bases, with 11 bases spanning the gap. CDR3 length equals 12 residues. The CDR3 sequence is CASSISTGEQYF. The CDR3 DNA sequence: TGTGCCAGCAGCATTTCTACGGGCGAGCAGTACTTC.

The V and J genes are TRBV7-9 and TRBJ2-5; 7 bases agree with TRBD1. Germline CDR1 and CDR2: SEHNR and FQNEAQ (reference sequence). CDR3 length equals 14 residues. J lost 7 bases, V lost 5 bases, and 10 bases had no gene match. The CDR3 nucleotides read TGTGCCAGCAGCCCCGGGACAGCCTTAGGGACCCAGTACTTC. Translated, it gives CASSPGTALGTQYF.

V and J are TRBV12-5 and TRBJ2-2, with TRBD2 as a possible D gene (5 bases). V was shortened by 8 bases and J by 0 bases, with 19 bases between the two germline ends. Germline CDR1 reads LGHNT; CDR2 reads FRNRAP. The CDR3 runs 17 residues. The CDR3, as DNA: TGTGCTAGTTCCACCGATGGGCGGGCCACGAACACCGGGGAGCTGTTTTTT. It encodes CASSTDGRATNTGELFF.

The chain joins TRBV28 to TRBJ1-2, with TRBD1 identical over 7 bases. The V gene end was trimmed by 4 bases and the J gene end by 3 bases; junction bases not matched to a gene: 2. There are 13 residues in the CDR3. Germline CDR1 is MDHEN and CDR2 is SYDVKM. CDR3 in amino acids: CASSSTGDYGYTF. The CDR3 bases are TGTGCCAGCAGTTCCACAGGGGACTATGGCTACACCTTC.

The J gene is TRBJ2-2, the V gene TRBV28; perhaps TRBD1 as D (6 bases). CDR3 length: 14 amino acids. Germline assignment: CDR1 MDHEN and CDR2 SYDVKM. The ends were cut back, 8 bases at V and 3 bases at J, with 13 bases in the middle. For the CDR3, the DNA is TGTGCCAGCCGTAGACAGGAAGACACCGGGGAGCTGTTTTTT. Protein: CASRRQEDTGELFF.

The rearrangement joins TRBV6-1 to TRBJ2-7; D remains ambiguous. The CDR3 is 11 amino acids. The ends were cut back, 4 bases at V and 4 bases at J, with 5 bases in the middle. Germline V gene lookup returns CDR1 MNHNS and CDR2 SASEGT. The CDR3 nucleotides read TGTGCCAGCAGTGGAGCGTACGAGCAGTACTTC. It encodes CASSGAYEQYF.

The chain uses TRBV11-2 and TRBJ1-1; no clear D. The CDR3 covers 14 residues. CDR1 and CDR2 from the germline V gene are SGHAT and FQNNGV. Trimming removed 1 base from V and 3 bases from J, with 9 bases in between. In nucleotides, the CDR3 is TGTGCCAGCAGCTTAGGATCAGGATACACTGAAGCTTTCTTT. This encodes CASSLGSGYTEAFF.

The V and J genes are TRBV19 and TRBJ2-1, with 10 bases aligning to TRBD2. The CDR3 runs 15 residues. Trimming took 3 bases from V and 8 from J; bases not matched to a gene: 7. Germline loops: CDR1 LNHDA, CDR2 SQIVND (reference sequence). CDR3 protein: CASSIAASGSDEQFF. DNA for the CDR3: TGTGCCAGTAGTATTGCGGCTAGCGGGAGTGATGAGCAGTTCTTC. Using reference TRBV19 and TRBJ2-1 for the parts outside the CDR3, the full variable domain is DGGITQSPKYLFRKEGQNVTLSCEQNLNHDAMYWYRQDPGQGLRLIYYSQIVNDFQKGDIAEGYSVSREKKESFPLTVTSAQKNPTAFYLCASSIAASGSDEQFFGPGTRLTVL.

This chain joins TRBV7-9 and TRBJ2-1; D not resolved. The V end lost 4 bases, the J end lost 8 bases, and 12 bases lay between the germline ends. Germline V lookup: CDR1 SEHNR, CDR2 FQNEAQ (reference sequence). This CDR3 has 13 residues. CDR3 sequence reads: CASSSGHKYEQFF. In nucleotides, the CDR3 is TGTGCCAGCAGCTCCGGCCACAAGTATGAGCAGTTCTTC.

The J gene is TRBJ2-2, the V gene TRBV10-3; TRBD2 matches 7 bases. The V gene end was trimmed by 5 bases and the J gene end by 1 base; junction bases not matched to a gene: 4. Looked up from germline, CDR1 is ENHRY and CDR2 is SYGVKD. This CDR3 is built from 15 residues. For the CDR3, the DNA is TGTGCCATCAGTCCGGGGAGGGGGAACACCGGGGAGCTGTTTTTT. Its protein is CAISPGRGNTGELFF.

V is TRBV28 and J is TRBJ1-5; 7 nucleotides line up with TRBD1. The CDR3 runs 15 residues. V shed 6 bases and J 4 bases; nucleotides not matched to a gene: 9. Per germline, CDR1 MDHEN and CDR2 SYDVKM. The CDR3 loop is CASRETGKRNQPQHF. The CDR3 DNA sequence: TGTGCCAGCAGGGAGACAGGGAAGCGGAATCAGCCCCAGCATTTT.

The chain couples TRBV11-2 to TRBJ2-7; possible D gene TRBD2, 5 bases. The CDR3 has 12 amino acids. Trimming pared 4 bases from V and 2 bases from J, leaving 6 bases between. Germline V gene lookup returns CDR1 SGHAT and CDR2 FQNNGV. The chain's CDR3 is CASSSGTYEQYF. CDR3 coding DNA: TGTGCCAGCAGCTCCGGGACCTACGAGCAGTACTTC.

This clone has just one count. The V call is TRBV7-6, the J call TRBJ1-1; D gene ambiguous. The CDR3 loop spans 13 amino acids. Germline assignment: CDR1 SGHVS and CDR2 FNYEAQ. Trimming left V 2 bases short and J 3 bases short, with 7 bases between. CDR3 sequence: CASSLRPHTEAFF. For the CDR3, the DNA is TGTGCCAGCAGCTTAAGACCGCACACTGAAGCTTTCTTT. Drawing the rest from reference TRBV7-6 and TRBJ1-1, the complete variable domain is GAGVSQSPRYKVTKRGQDVALRCDPISGHVSLYWYRQALGQGPEFLTYFNYEAQQDKSGLPNDRFSAERPEGSISTLTIQRTEQRDSAMYRCASSLRPHTEAFFGQGTRLTVV.

In its sample, this clone was seen once. The chain has TRBV6-1 and TRBJ1-2; TRBD1 agrees at 9 bases. The germline V gene has CDR1 MNHNS and CDR2 SASEGT. V shed 7 bases, J shed 7 bases, and the junction held 10 bases outside the gene matches. The CDR3 loop spans 14 amino acids. The CDR3 region has the DNA TGTGCCAGCATCTCCACGGGACAGGGAACTGGCTACACCTTC. It yields the protein CASISTGQGTGYTF.

The sample holds a few counts of this clone. This chain connects TRBV7-9 to TRBJ2-5; D perhaps matches TRBD1 (6 bases). CDR3 length: 13 amino acids. Germline V gene data show CDR1 as SEHNR and CDR2 as FQNEAQ (reference sequence). The V end lost 3 bases, the J end lost 5 bases, and 10 bases lay between the germline ends. The chain's CDR3 is CASSFTGSETQYF. The CDR3 DNA follows: TGTGCCAGCAGCTTCACAGGGAGTGAGACCCAGTACTTC.

This clone has only a few counts. V and J are TRBV28 and TRBJ1-2, with D uncertain. The CDR3 consists of 14 residues. The ends were cut back, 3 bases at V and 2 bases at J, with 10 bases in the middle. Germline-derived CDR1 and CDR2 are MDHEN and SYDVKM. CDR3 coding DNA: TGTGCCAGCAGTTTGAACAGCGAGAACTATGGCTACACCTTC. The encoded protein is CASSLNSENYGYTF.

The genes are TRBV29-1 and TRBJ2-7; no clear D. Germline V gives CDR1 SQVTM, CDR2 ANQGSEA. Trimming stripped 4 bases from V and 0 bases from J, with 10 bases between. The CDR3 covers 13 residues. The CDR3 loop is CSVVGLNSYEQYF. The CDR3 DNA reads as TGCAGCGTTGTAGGGTTGAACTCCTACGAGCAGTACTTC.

J is TRBJ2-7 and V is TRBV7-2, with 14 bases fitting TRBD2. Germline V gene data show CDR1 as SGHTA and CDR2 as FQGNSA. Germline trimming cut 2 bases from V and 2 bases from J; bases unmatched to any gene: 8. This CDR3 contains 18 residues. CDR3 protein: CASSLQRTSGRWPYEQYF. The CDR3 region has the DNA TGTGCCAGCAGCTTACAGAGGACTAGCGGGAGGTGGCCCTACGAGCAGTACTTC.

The CDR3 spells CASSLNPDGTTEAFF. The CDR3 DNA reads TGTGCCAGCAGCTTAAACCCAGATGGGACCACTGAAGCTTTCTTT. V gene TRBV7-6 combines with J gene TRBJ1-1; tentative D call: TRBD1 (5 bases). This CDR3 comprises 15 residues. Trimming pared 2 bases from V and 4 bases from J, leaving 14 bases between. Germline CDR1 reads SGHVS; CDR2 reads FNYEAQ.

The rearrangement uses TRBV28 and TRBJ2-2; 9 bases agree with TRBD1. V shed 3 bases, J shed 1 base, and the junction held 6 bases outside the gene matches. Per germline, CDR1 MDHEN and CDR2 SYDVKM. The CDR3 runs 17 residues. The CDR3 DNA sequence: TGTGCCAGCAGTTTCATGGGACAGGGAATGAACACCGGGGAGCTGTTTTTT. It translates to CASSFMGQGMNTGELFF.

The V and J genes are TRBV27 and TRBJ2-1; 9 bases agree with TRBD2. The junction had 2 bases not matched to a gene; V was cut back by 0 bases and J by 5 bases. CDR3 size: 15 residues. Germline V gene data show CDR1 as MNHEY and CDR2 as SMNVEV (reference sequence). The CDR3 coding sequence is TGTGCCAGCAGTTTATCGGCGGGAGGGAACAATGAGCAGTTCTTC. It yields the protein CASSLSAGGNNEQFF.

CDR3: CASTLKGGQETQYF. The CDR3, as DNA: TGTGCCAGCACCCTCAAGGGGGGTCAAGAGACCCAGTACTTC. This chain links TRBV13 with TRBJ2-5; D is tentatively TRBD1 or TRBD2 (6 bases each). V was clipped by 7 bases and J by 2 bases, with 14 bases between them. CDR1 is PRHDT, CDR2 FYEKMQ, per germline (reference sequence). The CDR3 runs to 14 residues. The full variable domain, rest sourced from reference TRBV13 and TRBJ2-5, is AAGVIQSPRHLIKEKRETATLKCYPIPRHDTVYWYQQGPGQDPQFLISFYEKMQSDKGSIPDRFSAQQFSDYHSELNMSSLELGDSALYFCASTLKGGQETQYFGPGTRLLVL.

This chain connects TRBV10-3 to TRBJ1-1; 8 bases are shared with TRBD1. V shed 10 bases and J 3 bases; nucleotides not matched to a gene: 7. There are 13 residues in the CDR3. Germline V CDR1 and CDR2: ENHRY, SYGVKD. DNA of the CDR3: TGTGCCAGCAGCCAGGGGGCCCACACTGAAGCTTTCTTT. Protein product: CASSQGAHTEAFF.

The genes are TRBV6-1 and TRBJ2-1; weak D call: TRBD1 (6 bases). Trimming took off 6 bases at V and 5 bases at J, with 14 bases between the two ends. This CDR3 is 14 amino acids long. Germline-derived CDR1 and CDR2 are MNHNS and SASEGT. CDR3 region: CASSNMGANNEQFF. The CDR3 DNA reads as TGTGCCAGCAGCAACATGGGGGCTAACAATGAGCAGTTCTTC.

CDR3 in amino acids: CASSLSGQWGYEQYF. CDR3 nucleotide sequence: TGTGCCAGCAGTTTAAGTGGGCAGTGGGGTTACGAGCAGTACTTC. The rearrangement links TRBV28 to TRBJ2-7; D remains ambiguous. CDR3 length equals 15 residues. The germline gives CDR1 MDHEN, CDR2 SYDVKM. V gave up 2 bases and J gave up 4 bases, with 15 bases separating them.

The chain links TRBV28 to TRBJ2-7; D remains ambiguous. CDR1 is MDHEN, CDR2 SYDVKM, per germline. There are 14 residues in the CDR3. Trimming removed 5 bases from V and 2 bases from J, with 13 bases in between. The CDR3 loop is CASSGMGFAYEQYF. CDR3 nucleotides: TGTGCCAGCAGTGGGATGGGGTTCGCCTACGAGCAGTACTTC.